This TCR beta chain is drawn from a study of blood T cell repertoires in COVID-19. Study-level information: Two negative PCRs, clearance, or symptom resolution were required of recovered Cohort 3 donors.

Participants had their cohort set by participant-reported clinical history. CDR1 is KGHSH, CDR2 LQKENI, per germline. The CDR3 loop spans 15 amino acids. V dropped 3 bases and J dropped 7; count of bases not matched to a gene: 4. Methods used by the authors: The assay estimated nucleated cells by amplifying reference gene primers. Only in-frame clones appear in the TCRdb table, and some are missing; sequencing was by immunoSEQ multiplex PCR. Clone size and the V and J calls come from that table; the DNA yielded D and trimming. This table has roughly 210,000 clones, around 86% appearing once. The receptor was isolated from a man aged 30-40 years in a cohort exposed to, infected with or recovered from COVID-19 (not recorded which). The sequencing input was PBMCs or T cells enriched from blood (not recorded which). The chain is built from TRBV18 and TRBJ1-5; TRBD1 aligns across 12 bases. The CDR3 DNA is TGTGCCAGCTCACCCGGGACAGGGGGCCAGCAGCCCCAGCATTTT. The encoded protein is CASSPGTGGQQPQHF.